A selection of T cell receptor beta chains follows, all from one sample in a study of vaccination effects on CD4 cells after COVID-19. Here immunoSEQ multiplex PCR was the method, and the copy in TCRdb shows in-frame clones only, minus some. There are about 70,000 clones in the sample; 73% occur only once, and around 4.6% lies in the top ten. These receptors have no known antigen. The sequencing used CD4+ T cells from PBMCs cultured with HIV peptides, collected before COVID-19 vaccination. These receptors originate from a human donor who had a prior SARS-CoV-2 infection. The CDR3 runs from the conserved cysteine through the conserved F or W.

j_gene: TRBJ2-1
v_gene: TRBV12-3/TRBV12-4
CDR3aa: CASNGGYNEQFF

j_gene: TRBJ2-1
v_gene: TRBV3-1/TRBV3-2
CDR3aa: CASSQYRGGAGGPRNEQFF

j_gene: TRBJ2-3
v_gene: TRBV4-1
CDR3aa: CASSQEGQRTTQYF

j_gene: TRBJ2-1
v_gene: TRBV30
CDR3aa: CAWRERGPGKQFF

j_gene: TRBJ2-1
v_gene: TRBV18
CDR3aa: CASSKAGWSDNEQFF

j_gene: TRBJ2-2
v_gene: TRBV2
CDR3aa: CASRTDRGNTGELFF

j_gene: TRBJ1-6
v_gene: TRBV14
CDR3aa: CASSQDMVRGNSPLHF

j_gene: TRBJ2-2
v_gene: TRBV7-9
CDR3aa: CASSKTGQGNTGELFF

j_gene: TRBJ2-5
v_gene: TRBV28
CDR3aa: CASSSRTRGFWETQYF

j_gene: TRBJ1-2
v_gene: TRBV5-4
CDR3aa: CASSLDSPLAYGYTF

j_gene: TRBJ1-6
v_gene: TRBV4-3
CDR3aa: CASSQKTGFDSPLHF

j_gene: TRBJ1-3
v_gene: TRBV6-1
CDR3aa: CASSVTRADSGNTIYF

j_gene: TRBJ2-7
v_gene: TRBV7-2
CDR3aa: CASSLVPTVSEQYF

j_gene: TRBJ2-7
v_gene: TRBV5-1
CDR3aa: CASRGDIYEQYF

j_gene: TRBJ2-5
v_gene: TRBV7-2
CDR3aa: CASSLVGGSVPETQYF

j_gene: TRBJ2-2
v_gene: TRBV7-2
CDR3aa: CASSLYGSSTGELFF

j_gene: TRBJ1-1
v_gene: TRBV5-1
CDR3aa: CASSLSGTGGTEAFF

j_gene: TRBJ2-7
v_gene: TRBV6-5
CDR3aa: CASSSSMWSEQYF

j_gene: TRBJ1-6
v_gene: TRBV10-3
CDR3aa: CATSAGDSPLHF

j_gene: TRBJ2-2
v_gene: TRBV3-1/TRBV3-2
CDR3aa: CASSQVSLAGRGGELFF

j_gene: TRBJ2-5
v_gene: TRBV28
CDR3aa: CASSFLSGGETQYF

j_gene: TRBJ1-5
v_gene: TRBV19
CDR3aa: CASSRDRGEFGESNQPQHF

j_gene: TRBJ2-3
v_gene: TRBV5-1
CDR3aa: CASSPYVRITYTDMQYF

j_gene: TRBJ1-5
v_gene: TRBV7-2
CDR3aa: CASSFRGSRNQPQHF

j_gene: TRBJ2-7
v_gene: TRBV2
CDR3aa: CASSVPASPYEQYF